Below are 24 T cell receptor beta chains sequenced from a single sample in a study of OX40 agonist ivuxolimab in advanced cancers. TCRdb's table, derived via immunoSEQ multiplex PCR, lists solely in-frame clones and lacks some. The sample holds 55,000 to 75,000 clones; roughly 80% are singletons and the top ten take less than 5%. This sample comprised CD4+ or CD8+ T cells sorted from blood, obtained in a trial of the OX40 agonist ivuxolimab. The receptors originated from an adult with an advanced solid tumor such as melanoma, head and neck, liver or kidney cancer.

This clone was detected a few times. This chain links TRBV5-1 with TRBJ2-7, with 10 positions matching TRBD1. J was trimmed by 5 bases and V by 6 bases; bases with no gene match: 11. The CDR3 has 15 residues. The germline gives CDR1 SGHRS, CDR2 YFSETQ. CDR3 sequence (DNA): TGCGCCAGCAAACCCGGACAGGGGGTTACTAACGAGCAGTACTTC. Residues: CASKPGQGVTNEQYF.

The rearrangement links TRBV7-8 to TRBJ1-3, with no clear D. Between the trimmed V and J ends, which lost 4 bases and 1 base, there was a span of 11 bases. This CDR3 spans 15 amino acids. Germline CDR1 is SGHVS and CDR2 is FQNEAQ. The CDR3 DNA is TGTGCCAGCAGCTGGAATAGAGTTTCTGGAAACACCATATATTTT. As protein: CASSWNRVSGNTIYF.

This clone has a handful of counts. The DNA of the CDR3 is TGTGCCAGCAGCCGCGGACAGGTACCTGAAGCTTTCTTT. Translating it yields CASSRGQVPEAFF. The rearrangement joins TRBV7-9 to TRBJ1-1; 7 positions agree with TRBD1. CDR3 length: 13 residues. Trimming cost V 5 bases and J 6 bases; bases outside gene matches: 6. Per the germline V gene, CDR1 is SEHNR and CDR2 is FQNEAQ (reference sequence).

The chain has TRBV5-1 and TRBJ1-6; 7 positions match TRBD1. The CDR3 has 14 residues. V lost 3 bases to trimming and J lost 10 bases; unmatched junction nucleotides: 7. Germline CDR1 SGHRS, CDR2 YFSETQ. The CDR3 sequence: CASSSGTVSSPLHF. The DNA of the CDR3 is TGCGCCAGCAGCTCCGGGACAGTCTCATCACCCCTCCACTTT.

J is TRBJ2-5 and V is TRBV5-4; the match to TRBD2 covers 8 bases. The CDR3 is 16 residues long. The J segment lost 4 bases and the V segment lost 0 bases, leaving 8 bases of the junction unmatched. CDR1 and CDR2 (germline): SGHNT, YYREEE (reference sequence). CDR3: CASSLDAGGRGETQYF. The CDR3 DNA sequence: TGTGCCAGCAGCTTGGACGCGGGAGGTCGGGGAGAGACCCAGTACTTC.

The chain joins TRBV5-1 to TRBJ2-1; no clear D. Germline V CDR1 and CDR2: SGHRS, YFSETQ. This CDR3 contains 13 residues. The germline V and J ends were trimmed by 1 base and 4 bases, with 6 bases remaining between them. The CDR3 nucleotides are TGCGCCAGCAGCTTGACTACGTACAATGAGCAGTTCTTC. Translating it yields CASSLTTYNEQFF.

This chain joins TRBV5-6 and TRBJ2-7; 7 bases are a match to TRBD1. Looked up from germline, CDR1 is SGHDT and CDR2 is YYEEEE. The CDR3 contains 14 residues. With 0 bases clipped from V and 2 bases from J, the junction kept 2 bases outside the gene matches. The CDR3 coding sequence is TGTGCCAGCAGCTTGGCGGGACAGCCCTACGAGCAGTACTTC. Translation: CASSLAGQPYEQYF.

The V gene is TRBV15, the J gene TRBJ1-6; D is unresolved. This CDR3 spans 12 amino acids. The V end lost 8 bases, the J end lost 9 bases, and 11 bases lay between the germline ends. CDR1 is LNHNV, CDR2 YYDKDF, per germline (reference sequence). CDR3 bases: TGTGCCACCGCTCAACTTGGTTCACCCCTCCACTTT. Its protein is CATAQLGSPLHF.

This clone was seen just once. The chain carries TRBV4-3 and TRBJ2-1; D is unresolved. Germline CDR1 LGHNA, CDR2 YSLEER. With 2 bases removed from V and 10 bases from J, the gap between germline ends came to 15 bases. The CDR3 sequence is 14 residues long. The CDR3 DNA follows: TGCGCCAGCAGCCAACTTCTCTACGGTGGGGAGCAGTTCTTC. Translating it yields CASSQLLYGGEQFF.

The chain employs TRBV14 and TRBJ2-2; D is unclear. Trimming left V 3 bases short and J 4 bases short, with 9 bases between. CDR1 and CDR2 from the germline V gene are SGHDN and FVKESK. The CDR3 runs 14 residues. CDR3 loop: CASSHTWVTGELFF. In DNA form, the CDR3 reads TGTGCCAGCAGCCATACCTGGGTCACCGGGGAGCTGTTTTTT.

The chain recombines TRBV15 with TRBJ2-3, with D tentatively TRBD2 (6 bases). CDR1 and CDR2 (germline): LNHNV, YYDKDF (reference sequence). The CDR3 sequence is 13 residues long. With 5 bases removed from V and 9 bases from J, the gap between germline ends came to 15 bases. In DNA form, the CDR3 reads TGTGCCACCAGCTCCCGACTAGAATTGACGCAGTATTTT. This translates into CATSSRLELTQYF.

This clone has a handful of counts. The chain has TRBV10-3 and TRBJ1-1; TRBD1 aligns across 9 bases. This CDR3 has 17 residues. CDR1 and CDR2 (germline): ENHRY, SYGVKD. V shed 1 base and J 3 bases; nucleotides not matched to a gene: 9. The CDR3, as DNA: TGTGCCATCAGTGAGTTCACAGGGGGCGAGTTTGACACTGAAGCTTTCTTT. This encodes CAISEFTGGEFDTEAFF.

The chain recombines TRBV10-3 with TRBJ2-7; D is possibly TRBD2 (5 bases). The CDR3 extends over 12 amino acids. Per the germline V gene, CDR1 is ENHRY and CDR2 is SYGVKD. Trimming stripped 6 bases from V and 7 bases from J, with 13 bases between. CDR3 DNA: TGTGCCATCAGCGGACTGGGAGTGGAGCAGTACTTC. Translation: CAISGLGVEQYF.

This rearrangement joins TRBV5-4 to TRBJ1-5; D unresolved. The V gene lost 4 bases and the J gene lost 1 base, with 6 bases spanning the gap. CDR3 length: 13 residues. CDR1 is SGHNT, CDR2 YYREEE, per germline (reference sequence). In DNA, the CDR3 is TGTGCCAGCAGCCAAGACAGCAATCAGCCCCAGCATTTT. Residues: CASSQDSNQPQHF. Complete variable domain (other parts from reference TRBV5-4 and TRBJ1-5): ETGVTQSPTHLIKTRGQQVTLRCSSQSGHNTVSWYQQALGQGPQFIFQYYREEENGRGNFPPRFSGLQFPNYSSELNVNALELDDSALYLCASSQDSNQPQHFGDGTRLSIL.

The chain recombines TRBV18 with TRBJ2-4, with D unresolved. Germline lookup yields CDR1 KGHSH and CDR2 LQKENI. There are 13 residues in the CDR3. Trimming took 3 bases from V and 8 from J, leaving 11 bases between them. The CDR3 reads CASSPMSGDIQYF. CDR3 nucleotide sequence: TGTGCCAGCTCACCTATGAGTGGGGACATTCAGTACTTC.

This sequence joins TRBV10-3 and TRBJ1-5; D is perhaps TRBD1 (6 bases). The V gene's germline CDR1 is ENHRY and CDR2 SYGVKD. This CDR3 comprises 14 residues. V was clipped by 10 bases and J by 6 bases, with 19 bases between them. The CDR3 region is CATAPEGGSQPQHF. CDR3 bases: TGTGCCACAGCGCCGGAGGGGGGGAGTCAGCCCCAGCATTTT.

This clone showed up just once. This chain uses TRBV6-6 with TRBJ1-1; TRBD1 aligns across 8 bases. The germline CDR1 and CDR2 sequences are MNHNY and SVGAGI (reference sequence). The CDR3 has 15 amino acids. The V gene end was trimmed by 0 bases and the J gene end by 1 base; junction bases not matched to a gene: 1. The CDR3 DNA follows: TGTGCCAGCAGTTACTCGACAGGGGAGAACACTGAAGCTTTCTTT. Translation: CASSYSTGENTEAFF.

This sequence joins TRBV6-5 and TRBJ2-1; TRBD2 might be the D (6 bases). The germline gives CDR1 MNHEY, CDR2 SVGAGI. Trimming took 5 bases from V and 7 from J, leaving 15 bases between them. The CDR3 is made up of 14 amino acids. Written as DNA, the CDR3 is TGTGCCAGCAGTAGCCCAGCCCGGGGGAATGAGCAGTTCTTC. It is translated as CASSSPARGNEQFF.

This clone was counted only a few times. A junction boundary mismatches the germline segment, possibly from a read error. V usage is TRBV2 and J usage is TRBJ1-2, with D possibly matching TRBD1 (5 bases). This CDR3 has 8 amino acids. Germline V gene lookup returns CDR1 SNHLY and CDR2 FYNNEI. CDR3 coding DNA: TGTGCCAGCACAGGGAGCCCCTTC. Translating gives CASTGSPF.

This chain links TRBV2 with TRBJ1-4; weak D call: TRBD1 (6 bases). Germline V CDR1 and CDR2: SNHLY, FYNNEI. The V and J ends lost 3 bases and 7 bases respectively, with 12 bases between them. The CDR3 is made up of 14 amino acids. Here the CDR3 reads CASSDAGVGEKLFF. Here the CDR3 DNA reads TGTGCCAGCAGTGACGCAGGGGTGGGTGAAAAACTGTTTTTT.

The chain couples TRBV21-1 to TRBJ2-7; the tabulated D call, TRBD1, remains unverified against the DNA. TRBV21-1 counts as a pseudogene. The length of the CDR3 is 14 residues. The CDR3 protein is CARGFLGASYEQYF. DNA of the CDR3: TGTGCCAGGGGGTTTTTGGGGGCCTCCTACGAGCAGTACTTC.

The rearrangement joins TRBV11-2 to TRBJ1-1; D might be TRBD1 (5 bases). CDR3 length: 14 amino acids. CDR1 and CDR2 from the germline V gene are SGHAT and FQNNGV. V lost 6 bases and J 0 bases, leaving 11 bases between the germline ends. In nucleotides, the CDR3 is TGTGCCAGCAGTCGGGGACTCTTGAACACTGAAGCTTTCTTT. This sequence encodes CASSRGLLNTEAFF.

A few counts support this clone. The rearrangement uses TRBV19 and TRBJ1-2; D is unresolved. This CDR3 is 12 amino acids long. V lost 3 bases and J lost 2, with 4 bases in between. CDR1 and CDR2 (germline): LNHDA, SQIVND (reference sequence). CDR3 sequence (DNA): TGTGCCAGTAGTATCTACAACTATGGCTACACCTTC. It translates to CASSIYNYGYTF.

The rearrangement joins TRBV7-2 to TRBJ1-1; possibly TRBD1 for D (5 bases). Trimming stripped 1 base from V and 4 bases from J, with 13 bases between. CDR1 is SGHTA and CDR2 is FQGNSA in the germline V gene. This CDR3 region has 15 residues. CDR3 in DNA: TGTGCCAGCAGCTTAGTGTACGGGGGGAGCACTGAAGCTTTCTTT. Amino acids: CASSLVYGGSTEAFF. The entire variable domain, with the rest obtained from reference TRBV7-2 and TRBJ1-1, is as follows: GAGVSQSPSNKVTEKGKDVELRCDPISGHTALYWYRQSLGQGLEFLIYFQGNSAPDKSGLPSDRFSAERTGGSVSTLTIQRTQQEDSAVYLCASSLVYGGSTEAFFGQGTRLTVV.